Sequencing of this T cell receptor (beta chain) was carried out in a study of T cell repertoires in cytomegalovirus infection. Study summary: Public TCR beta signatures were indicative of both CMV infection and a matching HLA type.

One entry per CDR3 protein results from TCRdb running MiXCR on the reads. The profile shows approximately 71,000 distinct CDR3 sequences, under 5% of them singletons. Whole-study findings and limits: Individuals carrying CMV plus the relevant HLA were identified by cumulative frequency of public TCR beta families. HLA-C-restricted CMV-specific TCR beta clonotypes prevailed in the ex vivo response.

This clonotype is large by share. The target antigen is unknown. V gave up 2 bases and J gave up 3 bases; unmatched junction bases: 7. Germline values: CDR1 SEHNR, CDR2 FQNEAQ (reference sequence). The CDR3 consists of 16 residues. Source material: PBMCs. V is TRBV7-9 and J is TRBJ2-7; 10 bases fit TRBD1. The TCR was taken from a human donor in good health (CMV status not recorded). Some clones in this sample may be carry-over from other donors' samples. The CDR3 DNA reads TGTGCCAGCAGCTTATTGGGGGACAGGGGTGACTACGAGCAGTACTTC. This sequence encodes CASSLLGDRGDYEQYF.